The subject of this entry is one T cell receptor (beta chain). The data derive from a study of blood T cell repertoires in COVID-19. The CDR3 length is 12 residues. Germline-derived CDR1 and CDR2 are MNHEY and SVGEGT. The germline V and J ends were trimmed by 1 base and 9 bases, with 7 bases remaining between them. Data came from immunoSEQ multiplex PCR; TCRdb stores just in-frame clones and leaves some out. The sample includes 180,000 or so clones, 76% of them seen just once. What was sequenced was peripheral blood. This chain links TRBV6-2 or TRBV6-3 with TRBJ2-1, with D possibly being TRBD2 (6 bases). The TCR was taken from a woman in her forties or fifties with active or convalescent COVID-19. This chain's CDR3 is CASSYLGGEQFF. The CDR3 nucleotides read TGTGCCAGCAGTTACTTGGGAGGTGAGCAGTTCTTC.